A selection of T cell receptor beta chains follows, all from one sample in a study of T cell responses to AZD1222 COVID-19 vaccine. The assay was immunoSEQ multiplex PCR, and TCRdb's table has in-frame clones only and misses some. This table holds around 120,000 clones, roughly 89% found once. This material consisted of peripheral blood, taken on day 0 of AZD1222 vaccination. The receptors derive from an adult in good health. The CDR3 runs from the conserved cysteine through the conserved F or W. D genes are given only for firm matches. Size is omitted from some rows. Given values are once, few, many or a class for expanded clones.

>TRBJ1-2|TRBV4-2|NA|13|NA
TGTGCCAGCAGCCAAGGCCAAAACTATGGCTACACCTTC
CASSQGQNYGYTF
>TRBJ1-1|TRBV20-1|NA|13|NA
TGCAGTGCTAGTTACCGTAATGGCACTGAAGCTTTCTTT
CSASYRNGTEAFF
>TRBJ2-7|TRBV3-1/TRBV3-2|NA|14|TRBD1
TGTGCCAGCAGCACTCGACAGGGATCGTACGAGCAGTACTTC
CASSTRQGSYEQYF
>TRBJ1-2|TRBV9|NA|14|NA
TGTGCCAGCAGCCCACGGGACAATAACTATGGCTACACCTTC
CASSPRDNNYGYTF
>TRBJ1-5|TRBV5-1|NA|13|NA
TGCGCCAGCAGCTTTGTTCCGGCTCAGCCCCAGCATTTT
CASSFVPAQPQHF
>TRBJ2-7|TRBV5-1|NA|15|NA
TGCGCCAGCAGCTTGGCTCTGGGCGCCCTTTACGAGCAGTACTTC
CASSLALGALYEQYF
>TRBJ2-5|TRBV11-2|NA|17|TRBD2
TGTGCCAGCAGCTTAGACCGGGCGGAGGGCCGGGGAGGGGCCCAGTACTTC
CASSLDRAEGRGGAQYF
>TRBJ2-7|TRBV3-1/TRBV3-2|NA|18|NA
TGTGCCAGCAGCCAAGATTATGGAGGATCGGTCTTAACCTACGAGCAGTACTTC
CASSQDYGGSVLTYEQYF
>TRBJ1-5|TRBV28|NA|14|NA
TGTGCCAGCAGTTCCTCAGGGTACAATCAGCCCCAGCATTTT
CASSSSGYNQPQHF
>TRBJ2-7|TRBV14|NA|15|NA
TGTGCCAGCAGCCAAACAGGGCTGGGAATTGACGAGCAGTACTTC
CASSQTGLGIDEQYF
>TRBJ1-1|TRBV6-5|once|15|NA
TGTGCCAGCGCACTTACAGGGATTTCGAACACTGAAGCTTTCTTT
CASALTGISNTEAFF
>TRBJ2-2|TRBV19|NA|14|NA
TGTGCCAGTAGTATTTCAGGCTTTCCCGGGGAGCTGTTTTTT
CASSISGFPGELFF
>TRBJ2-3|TRBV2|NA|14|TRBD1
TGTGCCAGCAGTCGGACAGGGGGCACAGATACGCAGTATTTT
CASSRTGGTDTQYF
>TRBJ1-2|TRBV6-5|NA|15|NA
TGTGCCAGCTCCGAGGGGAGGGGCGCCGGCTATGGCTACACCTTC
CASSEGRGAGYGYTF
>TRBJ1-1|TRBV6-6|once|15|NA
TGTGCCAGCATACCACCCGGACAGATGAACACTGAAGCTTTCTTT
CASIPPGQMNTEAFF
>TRBJ2-7|TRBV19|NA|14|TRBD1
TGTGCCAGTAGTATCGGGCAGGGGGCCTACGAGCAGTACTTC
CASSIGQGAYEQYF
>TRBJ1-5|TRBV6-5|NA|14|NA
TGTGCCAGCAGATTTACAGGTAGCAATCAGCCCCAGCATTTT
CASRFTGSNQPQHF
>TRBJ1-5|TRBV6-4|NA|16|NA
TGTGCCAGCGGGACGGGGGGAGACGCCACCAATCAGCCCCAGCATTTT
CASGTGGDATNQPQHF
>TRBJ1-2|TRBV28|NA|14|NA
TGTGCCAGCAGCCTACGGGTTTCTAACTATGGCTACACCTTC
CASSLRVSNYGYTF
>TRBJ2-5|TRBV19|once|14|NA
TGTGCCAGTAGTCGAGGACAGACCCAAGAGACCCAGTACTTC
CASSRGQTQETQYF
>TRBJ2-7|TRBV4-1|NA|17|NA
TGCGCCAGCAGCCAAGATCTTTGGCAGTACCCGTCCTACGAGCAGTACTTC
CASSQDLWQYPSYEQYF
>TRBJ1-5|TRBV30|once|15|NA
TGTGCCTGGAGTATGGCCCCTCTGTTAAATCAGCCCCAGCATTTT
CAWSMAPLLNQPQHF
>TRBJ2-3|TRBV19|NA|15|TRBD2
TGTGCCAGTAGGACAGCGGGGGGCCGTACAGATACGCAGTATTTT
CASRTAGGRTDTQYF
>TRBJ1-5|TRBV9|NA|15|NA
TGTGCCAGCAGCGTAGGTTCCGCCAGCAATCAGCCCCAGCATTTT
CASSVGSASNQPQHF
>TRBJ2-7|TRBV27|NA|16|NA
TGTGCCAGCAGTTCGAGGCCCTCCTTTTCGGGCTACGAGCAGTACTTC
CASSSRPSFSGYEQYF